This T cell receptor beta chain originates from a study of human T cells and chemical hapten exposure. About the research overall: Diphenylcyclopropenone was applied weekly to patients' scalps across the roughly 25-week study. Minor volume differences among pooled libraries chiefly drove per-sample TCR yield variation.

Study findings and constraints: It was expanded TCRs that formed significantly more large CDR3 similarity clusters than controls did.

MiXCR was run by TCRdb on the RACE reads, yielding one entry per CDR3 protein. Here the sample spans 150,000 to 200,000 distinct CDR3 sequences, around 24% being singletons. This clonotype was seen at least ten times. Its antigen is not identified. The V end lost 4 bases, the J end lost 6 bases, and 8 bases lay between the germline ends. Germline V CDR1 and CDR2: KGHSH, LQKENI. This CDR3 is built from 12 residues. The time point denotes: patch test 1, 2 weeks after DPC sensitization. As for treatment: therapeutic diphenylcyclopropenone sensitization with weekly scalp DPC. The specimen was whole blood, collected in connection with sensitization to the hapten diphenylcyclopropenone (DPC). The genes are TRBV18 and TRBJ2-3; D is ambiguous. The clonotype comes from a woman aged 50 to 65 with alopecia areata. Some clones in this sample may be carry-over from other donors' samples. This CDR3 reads CASSLGSDTQYF. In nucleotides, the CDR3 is TGTGCCAGCTCACTAGGGTCCGATACGCAGTATTTT.